Below are 4 T cell receptor beta chains sequenced from a single sample in a study of T cell repertoires in MIS-A myocarditis. The table came from immunoSEQ multiplex PCR; TCRdb's copy has only in-frame clones and leaves some out. The data show about 16,000 clones, roughly 81% seen once. What was sequenced was left ventricle heart tissue obtained at autopsy. These receptors were collected from a man aged 18 to 35 with fulminant myocarditis from multisystem inflammatory syndrome in adults (MIS-A) after COVID-19.

The chain couples TRBV4-1 to TRBJ2-7; possible D gene TRBD1, 5 bases. CDR1 and CDR2 (germline): MGHRA, YSYEKL. The CDR3 spans 15 residues. Trimming pared 0 bases from V and 3 bases from J, leaving 12 bases between. The CDR3 protein is CASSQDTGSGYEQYF. The CDR3 bases are TGCGCCAGCAGCCAAGATACAGGTTCGGGCTACGAGCAGTACTTC.

This clone has just a few counts. The rearrangement joins TRBV6-2 or TRBV6-3 to TRBJ1-2; a possible D gene is TRBD1 (5 bases). This CDR3 has 14 residues. Between the trimmed V and J ends, which lost 6 bases and 4 bases, there was a span of 15 bases. CDR1 is MNHEY and CDR2 is SVGEGT in the germline V gene. The CDR3: CASSRIQGVYGYTF. As DNA, the CDR3 is TGTGCCAGCAGCCGCATCCAGGGCGTCTATGGCTACACCTTC.

The chain is built from TRBV7-9 and TRBJ2-3, with TRBD2 matching over 10 bases. V lost 4 bases to trimming and J lost 0 bases; unmatched junction nucleotides: 4. Germline CDR1 SEHNR, CDR2 FQNEAQ (reference sequence). There are 16 residues in the CDR3. CDR3 in DNA: TGTGCCAGCAGCTACGGACTAGCGGTGAGCACAGATACGCAGTATTTT. Protein sequence: CASSYGLAVSTDTQYF.

The genes are TRBV11-2 and TRBJ1-2, with a tentative D call TRBD1 (6 bases). This CDR3 has 16 amino acids. The V end was cut by 1 base, the J end by 2 bases, with 14 bases between. Looked up from germline, CDR1 is SGHAT and CDR2 is FQNNGV. The CDR3 loop reads CASSLGEGGANYGYTF. The CDR3 coding sequence is TGTGCCAGCAGCTTAGGGGAAGGGGGGGCGAACTATGGCTACACCTTC.